The 26 T cell receptor beta chains below all came from one sample that was sequenced in a study of cytomegalovirus exposure and HLA in healthy donors. The data were produced by immunoSEQ multiplex PCR, yet TCRdb's version contains in-frame clones alone and is incomplete. This sample has over 85,000 clones; approximately 90% occur once, and the top ten carry under 2%. Source material: PBMCs. The receptors shown here come from a woman under 30 in good health and CMV-seronegative.

CDR3 sequence reads: CASSLLPGLAKNIQYF. The DNA of the CDR3 is TGTGCCAGCAGCTTATTACCAGGGTTAGCCAAAAACATTCAGTACTTC. The V call is TRBV7-9, the J call TRBJ2-4; perhaps TRBD1 as D (5 bases). V lost 2 bases, J lost 0 bases, and 11 bases lay in between. The CDR3 is 16 residues long. CDR1 is SEHNR, CDR2 FQNEAQ, per germline (reference sequence). The whole variable domain, remainder taken from reference TRBV7-9 and TRBJ2-4, is DTGVSQNPRHKITKRGQNVTFRCDPISEHNRLYWYRQTLGQGPEFLTYFQNEAQLEKSRLLSDRFSAERPKGSFSTLEIQRTEQGDSAMYLCASSLLPGLAKNIQYFGAGTRLSVL.

CDR3 nucleotides: TGCGCCAGCAGCTACTCCGGGCCAGGGGTCTACGAGCAGTACTTC. Residues: CASSYSGPGVYEQYF. V is TRBV10-1 and J is TRBJ2-7; D might be TRBD1 (6 bases). CDR3 size: 15 residues. Trimming removed 6 bases at V and 3 bases at J, with 18 bases between. Per germline, CDR1 WNHNN and CDR2 SYGVQD (reference sequence).

The rearrangement joins TRBV30 to TRBJ2-7, with 8 bases fitting TRBD1. The trim removed 1 base at V and 2 bases at J, leaving 4 bases unmatched. The CDR3 runs 14 residues. Germline V gives CDR1 GTSNPN, CDR2 SVGIG (reference sequence). CDR3 nucleotide sequence: TGTGCCTGGAGTGGGGGGACAGGCCCCTACGAGCAGTACTTC. Encoded protein: CAWSGGTGPYEQYF.

The chain links TRBV7-8 to TRBJ2-5; 7 bases fit TRBD2. The CDR3 totals 16 residues. The V gene end was trimmed by 4 bases and the J gene end by 5 bases; junction bases not matched to a gene: 13. The V gene's germline CDR1 is SGHVS and CDR2 FQNEAQ. CDR3 in amino acids: CASSYSGEGDPETQYF. As DNA, the CDR3 is TGTGCCAGCAGCTACTCGGGGGAGGGCGACCCGGAGACCCAGTACTTC.

This chain links TRBV28 with TRBJ2-3; 11 bases match TRBD2. CDR1 and CDR2 from the germline V gene are MDHEN and SYDVKM. The CDR3 is 18 residues long. V dropped 5 bases and J dropped 2; count of bases not matched to a gene: 12. The CDR3 nucleotides read TGTGCCAGCAGTCCCCGGAGGGCTAGCGGGGGGATCACAGATACGCAGTATTTT. This translates into CASSPRRASGGITDTQYF.

The V call is TRBV4-1, the J call TRBJ2-1; weak D call: TRBD2 (5 bases). V lost 0 bases and J lost 4, with 7 bases in between. This CDR3 spans 14 amino acids. Germline V gene lookup returns CDR1 MGHRA and CDR2 YSYEKL. The DNA for the CDR3 is TGCGCCAGCAGCCAAGATGCGGGTTACAATGAGCAGTTCTTC. Protein: CASSQDAGYNEQFF.

This sequence joins TRBV6-6 and TRBJ1-2; TRBD1 aligns across 7 bases. V was clipped by 7 bases and J by 3 bases; unmatched bases: 5. This CDR3 spans 13 amino acids. CDR1 is MNHNY, CDR2 SVGAGI, per germline (reference sequence). In nucleotides, the CDR3 is TGTGCCAGCAATTTCACAGGGGACTATGGCTACACCTTC. Its protein is CASNFTGDYGYTF.

V is TRBV5-5 and J is TRBJ1-1; the match to TRBD1 covers 8 bases. The CDR3 sequence is 14 residues long. Per the germline V gene, CDR1 is SGHKS and CDR2 is YYEKEE (reference sequence). Losses at the gene ends were 7 bases for V and 1 base for J; bases not matched to a gene: 6. CDR3 protein: CASHRTGQNTEAFF. The CDR3 coding sequence is TGTGCCAGCCATCGGACAGGGCAGAACACTGAAGCTTTCTTT.

The chain recombines TRBV6-5 with TRBJ2-2, with a possible D match to TRBD1 (6 bases). The CDR3 is 15 residues long. The germline V and J ends were trimmed by 6 bases and 6 bases, with 17 bases remaining between them. Per the germline V gene, CDR1 is MNHEY and CDR2 is SVGAGI. CDR3 nucleotide sequence: TGTGCCAGCAGCAAACTAACAGGGTCCCCCGGGGAGCTGTTTTTT. This encodes CASSKLTGSPGELFF.

This chain joins TRBV4-2 and TRBJ2-5; D is uncertain. V was shortened by 0 bases and J by 5 bases, with 4 bases between the two germline ends. There are 12 residues in the CDR3. The germline gives CDR1 LGHNA, CDR2 YNFKEQ. DNA of the CDR3: TGTGCCAGCAGCCAAGATCAGGAGACCCAGTACTTC. The encoded protein is CASSQDQETQYF.

This clone was counted a single time. This chain connects TRBV29-1 to TRBJ2-3; a weak D match, TRBD2 (5 bases). This CDR3 contains 18 residues. V was clipped by 0 bases and J by 6 bases, with 25 bases between them. Germline CDR1 and CDR2: SQVTM and ANQGSEA. This CDR3 reads CSVEDRVPSSKVSDTQYF. The CDR3 nucleotides read TGCAGCGTTGAAGATCGCGTGCCTAGCTCTAAAGTGTCGGATACGCAGTATTTT.

The V call is TRBV10-1, the J call TRBJ2-2; possible D gene TRBD1, 6 bases. Germline CDR1 WNHNN, CDR2 SYGVQD (reference sequence). Trimming took off 6 bases at V and 0 bases at J, with 8 bases between the two ends. This CDR3 is built from 14 residues. CDR3 DNA sequence: TGCGCCAGCAGAGCAGGGGCGAACACCGGGGAGCTGTTTTTT. It encodes CASRAGANTGELFF.

In this sample, this clone turned up once. The V call is TRBV6-4, the J call TRBJ2-3; a possible D gene is TRBD1 (6 bases). Trimming cost V 1 base and J 4 bases, with 9 bases left between them. This CDR3 has 14 amino acids. Looked up from germline, CDR1 is MRHNA and CDR2 is SNTAGT. The CDR3 here is CASSDWGHSDTQYF. CDR3 in DNA: TGTGCCAGCAGTGACTGGGGACATTCAGATACGCAGTATTTT.

V and J are TRBV28 and TRBJ1-4; D unclear. From germline, CDR1 is MDHEN and CDR2 SYDVKM. The CDR3 runs 11 residues. Trimming shortened V by 2 bases and J by 8 bases, and 3 bases separated the two germline ends. CDR3 residues: CASSLVEKLFF. CDR3 nucleotide sequence: TGTGCCAGCAGTTTAGTAGAAAAACTGTTTTTT.

The V and J genes are TRBV27 and TRBJ1-4; D may be TRBD1 (6 bases). CDR1 and CDR2 (germline): MNHEY, SMNVEV (reference sequence). The germline V and J ends were trimmed by 6 bases and 8 bases, with 13 bases remaining between them. The CDR3 spans 13 residues. In DNA, the CDR3 is TGTGCCAGCAGCCGGACAGAAGAGGAAAAACTGTTTTTT. It translates to CASSRTEEEKLFF.

V is TRBV6-1 and J is TRBJ1-5, with D possibly matching TRBD1 (6 bases). The V gene's germline CDR1 is MNHNS and CDR2 SASEGT. The length of the CDR3 is 15 residues. V shed 6 bases and J shed 0 bases, with 12 bases lying between them. CDR3 sequence: CASRDRPYSNQPQHF. CDR3 DNA sequence: TGTGCCAGCAGGGACAGACCGTATAGCAATCAGCCCCAGCATTTT.

DNA of the CDR3: TGTGCCAGCAGCCCACTTCCTAGCGGAAAAGATACGCAGTATTTT. Translated: CASSPLPSGKDTQYF. The rearrangement links TRBV7-3 to TRBJ2-3, with 7 bases matching TRBD2. The CDR3 sequence is 15 residues long. V lost 5 bases and J lost 5; bases outside the gene matches: 10. Germline lookup yields CDR1 SGHTA and CDR2 FQGTGA.

This clone was recorded only once. The V gene is TRBV4-1, the J gene TRBJ1-6; 8 bases match TRBD1. The CDR3 covers 17 residues. Trimming cost V 0 bases and J 8 bases; bases outside gene matches: 9. Germline-derived CDR1 and CDR2 are MGHRA and YSYEKL. As DNA, the CDR3 is TGCGCCAGCAGCCAAGAAGGAGGGGACAGGAGTTATTCACCCCTCCACTTT. Its protein product is CASSQEGGDRSYSPLHF.

The chain carries TRBV4-2 and TRBJ2-1; perhaps TRBD2 as D (6 bases). The CDR3 covers 15 residues. The ends were cut back, 1 base at V and 3 bases at J, with 10 bases in the middle. Germline V gene data show CDR1 as LGHNA and CDR2 as YNFKEQ. This chain's CDR3 is CASSQGGMFYNEQFF. In DNA, the CDR3 is TGTGCCAGCAGCCAAGGCGGGATGTTCTACAATGAGCAGTTCTTC.

This chain connects TRBV7-9 to TRBJ2-1; 8 bases are a match to TRBD2. CDR3 length: 16 residues. V trimming: 2 bases; J trimming: 4 bases; junction bases outside the gene matches: 7. The germline V gene has CDR1 SEHNR and CDR2 FQNEAQ (reference sequence). The CDR3 here is CASSLTSGRMYNEQFF. The CDR3 coding sequence is TGTGCCAGCAGCTTAACTAGCGGCCGGATGTACAATGAGCAGTTCTTC.

J is TRBJ2-5 and V is TRBV7-2; TRBD2 matches at 7 bases. Germline V CDR1 and CDR2: SGHTA, FQGNSA. The V gene end was trimmed by 5 bases and the J gene end by 1 base; junction bases not matched to a gene: 10. This CDR3 has 16 amino acids. The CDR3 nucleotides are TGTGCCAGCAGCCCCGCAGCGGGAATCGGCCAAGAGACCCAGTACTTC. It codes for CASSPAAGIGQETQYF.

V usage is TRBV4-1 and J usage is TRBJ1-4; unclear D gene. V lost 4 bases to trimming and J lost 6 bases, with 21 bases between them. CDR3 length equals 17 residues. From germline, CDR1 is MGHRA and CDR2 YSYEKL. This chain's CDR3 is CASSPPGVVGADEKLFF. CDR3 in DNA: TGCGCCAGCAGCCCCCCCGGGGTAGTTGGAGCGGATGAAAAACTGTTTTTT.

This clone is a singleton in its sample. This chain uses TRBV29-1 with TRBJ1-3, with 8 bases aligning to TRBD1. After removal of 0 bases from V and 0 bases from J, the junction contained 10 bases not matched to a gene. CDR3 size: 18 residues. Germline V lookup: CDR1 SQVTM, CDR2 ANQGSEA. CDR3 DNA sequence: TGCAGCGTTGAAGACGAACCGAATGACAGGGGCTCTGGAAACACCATATATTTT. Protein sequence: CSVEDEPNDRGSGNTIYF. The entire variable domain, with the rest obtained from reference TRBV29-1 and TRBJ1-3, is as follows: SAVISQKPSRDICQRGTSLTIQCQVDSQVTMMFWYRQQPGQSLTLIATANQGSEATYESGFVIDKFPISRPNLTFSTLTVSNMSPEDSSIYLCSVEDEPNDRGSGNTIYFGEGSWLTVV.

The gene calls are TRBV29-1 and TRBJ2-5; 9 nucleotides agree with TRBD2. Trimming cost V 1 base and J 4 bases; bases outside gene matches: 7. The CDR3 totals 15 residues. The germline CDR1 and CDR2 sequences are SQVTM and ANQGSEA. The CDR3 loop reads CSVEGGPSGIETQYF. CDR3 DNA sequence: TGCAGCGTTGAAGGGGGGCCTAGCGGGATAGAGACCCAGTACTTC.

V usage is TRBV9 and J usage is TRBJ1-2; D is unresolved. The CDR3 totals 14 residues. The V and J ends lost 0 bases and 4 bases respectively, with 10 bases between them. Looked up from germline, CDR1 is SGDLS and CDR2 is YYNGEE. CDR3 coding DNA: TGTGCCAGCAGCGTAGGCGGAGTTCGCTATGGCTACACCTTC. This sequence encodes CASSVGGVRYGYTF.

The V and J genes are TRBV9 and TRBJ2-7; 10 bases align to TRBD1. The CDR3 contains 16 residues. V trimming: 3 bases; J trimming: 5 bases; junction bases outside the gene matches: 11. Germline CDR1 and CDR2: SGDLS and YYNGEE. CDR3 coding DNA: TGTGCCAGCAGCGAAACCGGGGACAGGGGTCTCCACGAGCAGTACTTC. Protein: CASSETGDRGLHEQYF.